This T cell receptor beta chain comes out of a study of CD8+ T cells in alopecia areata (dated by TCRdb to 2017 to 2018). Broadly, across the study: Treated patients were enrolled in an open-label pilot trial of oral tofacitinib, 5 to 10 mg twice daily, for moderate-to-severe alopecia areata. Tofacitinib was administered for 6 to 18 months, and 6 months of follow-up off drug were then conducted to assess delayed response and recurrence. In both human patients and the C3H/HeJ mouse model, the study applied high-throughput TCRbeta sequencing to look at T cell clonal expansion in alopecia areata. In humans, TCRbeta sequencing was performed on scalp tissue and on sorted CD4+ and CD8+ peripheral blood T cells from healthy controls and from patients with patchy or totalis/universalis alopecia areata. Biopsies were taken from tofacitinib-treated patients at baseline and again at 4 and 24 weeks into treatment, and several of those patients also had a later scalp biopsy. Scalp clonality was compared among normal scalp (n=4), patchy alopecia areata scalp (n=8), and alopecia totalis/universalis scalp (n=8). RNA was obtained with the PAXgene miRNA kit for fixed scalp, the miRNeasy kit for PBMCs, and the RNeasy kit for mouse skin. TCRbeta CDR3 regions were amplified by immunoSEQ multiplex PCR with 35 Vbeta forward and 13 Jbeta reverse primers.

Library preparation employed the immunoSEQ multiplex PCR assay. RNA was extracted from all samples and reverse transcribed into cDNA, which served as template for TCR sequencing. SuperScript III was used for first-strand cDNA synthesis, primed with a 2:1 mix of oligo-dT and random hexamers. A synthetic immune receptor repertoire was used to measure amplification bias, and any remaining bias was corrected computationally. Concerning the study's data processing: Raw reads were preprocessed to remove errors, and CDR3 was defined by IMGT conventions from the conserved cysteine to phenylalanine. To get clonality, Shannon entropy was normalized by log2 of the number of productive unique TCRs and the result was subtracted from 1. CD4 or CD8 identity of scalp clones was inferred by cross-referencing scalp TCRbeta sequences with sorted blood CD4 and CD8 repertoires. TCRdb's version of the immuneACCESS table is confined to in-frame rearrangements and falls short of the full clone set. An unresolved V gene accounts for under half of the shortfall where checked; the remainder is of unknown origin. For V, J and clone size, that table is used; D and trimming come from the DNA. The sample profile shows 200,000 to 250,000 clones; around 62% of them were found once. The leading ten clones occupy 0.4% to 0.55% of the sample.

The meaning of the sample's time point label: baseline before oral tofacitinib. Lesional scalp punch biopsies and peripheral blood were obtained from alopecia areata patients. PBMCs were separated by density centrifugation and stained for CD3, CD4 and CD8, after which CD4+ and CD8+ T cells were sorted on a FACSAria. Overall study results and their limits: Shared TCR sequences between patients were less evident than in mice, which may be partly attributable to HLA diversity in the patient population. Unlike mouse skin, which is dominated by gammadelta T cells, normal human skin has resident alphabeta T cells that are also sequenced, and this complicates analysis of the scalp TCR repertoire. Lesional scalp, especially in alopecia totalis/universalis, showed higher clonality and more expanded CD8+ clones than normal scalp, suggesting antigenic drive.

From the germline V gene, CDR1 is MGHRA and CDR2 is YSYEKL. The junction shows trimming of 1 base on V and 7 bases on J, and the gene matches do not reach 7 bases of it. The CDR3, cysteine through phenylalanine, is 15 amino acids long. The kept DNA is CDR3 alone, 45 bases in frame from the first base. As regards this clone: Its antigen is currently not known. No base qualities exist here, and no much larger clone lies one base off it.

The sequences come from CD4+ T cells sorted from blood, collected at week 0. The sequence derives from a human donor with alopecia areata. The V and J segments used are TRBV4-1 and TRBJ1-5, and 7 junction bases match TRBD1. The DNA sequence is given as TGCGCCAGCAGCCAAGGGGACAGTAAGGGCCAGCCCCAGCATTTT. It is translated as CASSQGDSKGQPQHF.